This TCR beta chain was obtained from a study of OX40 agonist ivuxolimab in advanced cancers. For the study at large: Patients got intravenous ivuxolimab at 0.01 to 10 mg/kg every 2 weeks. Head and neck, renal cell, melanoma or hepatocellular carcinoma were the cancers that dose-escalation patients had.

Method: immunoSEQ multiplex PCR; TCRdb's copy keeps in-frame clones and lacks some. In the table there are tens of thousands of clones, 82% of which are singletons. Trimming took 0 bases from V and 1 from J, leaving 10 bases between them. Germline lookup yields CDR1 SNHLY and CDR2 FYNNEI. This CDR3 comprises 15 residues. V usage is TRBV2 and J usage is TRBJ2-7, with a possible D match to TRBD1 (6 bases). This material consisted of CD4+ or CD8+ T cells sorted from blood, taken in a trial of the OX40 agonist ivuxolimab. The receptor was derived from an adult with an advanced solid tumor such as melanoma, head and neck, liver or kidney cancer. CDR3 bases: TGTGCCAGCAGTGAAGCGACAGGTCAGTCCTACGAGCAGTACTTC. It encodes CASSEATGQSYEQYF. The entire variable domain, with the rest obtained from reference TRBV2 and TRBJ2-7, is as follows: EPEVTQTPSHQVTQMGQEVILRCVPISNHLYFYWYRQILGQKVEFLVSFYNNEISEKSEIFDDQFSVERPDGSNFTLKIRSTKLEDSAMYFCASSEATGQSYEQYFGPGTRLTVT.